This TCR beta chain is drawn from a study of PD-1 blockade in classical Hodgkin lymphoma. Study-level information: The nivolumab dose that patients received was 3 mg/kg, given intravenously every 2 weeks.

Comment on this clone: Its specificity is unknown.

TCRdb keeps only in-frame clones here, not all; method: immunoSEQ multiplex PCR. The sample lists about 97,000 clones, approximately 90% seen once, with 6.5% to 7.5% in the top ten. Study conclusions and caveats: TCR diversity rose significantly by C4D1 in CD4+ but not CD8+ cells. Some patients began nivolumab under 1 year after ASCT. These patients were excluded from later analyses.

All patients experienced relapse after autologous stem cell transplantation, and brentuximab vedotin exposure was variable. Relapsed/refractory classical Hodgkin lymphoma patients had complete, partial or progressive responses. V was shortened by 0 bases and J by 9 bases, with 16 bases between the two germline ends. Per germline, CDR1 SGDLS and CDR2 YYNGEE. The CDR3 extends over 15 amino acids. The receptor was isolated from a human donor with classical Hodgkin lymphoma. This material consisted of peripheral blood mononuclear cells (PBMCs), taken before the second cycle of nivolumab. The V gene is TRBV9, the J gene TRBJ2-1; no clear D. CDR3 sequence: CASSVGTTRFVEQFF. The CDR3, as DNA: TGTGCCAGCAGCGTAGGTACGACGCGCTTTGTTGAGCAGTTCTTC.